This T cell receptor (beta chain) derives from a study of T cell responses to AZD1222 COVID-19 vaccine. This CDR3 region has 16 residues. The germline V gene encodes CDR1 LGHDT and CDR2 YNNKEL (reference sequence). With 4 bases removed from V and 3 bases from J, the gap between germline ends came to 17 bases. Sequencing was performed with immunoSEQ multiplex PCR; in TCRdb, only in-frame clones are kept and a portion is missing. The sample has 100,000 or so clones; roughly nine tenths are singletons. The chain carries TRBV3-1 (or the pseudogene TRBV3-2) and TRBJ2-3; the D call may be TRBD1 or TRBD2 (7 bases each). Material: peripheral blood, obtained on day 0 of AZD1222 vaccination. The receptor's source is an adult in good health. The CDR3 reads CASSPGGGMGTDTQYF. The CDR3 DNA reads TGTGCCAGCAGCCCAGGGGGGGGGATGGGGACAGATACGCAGTATTTT.